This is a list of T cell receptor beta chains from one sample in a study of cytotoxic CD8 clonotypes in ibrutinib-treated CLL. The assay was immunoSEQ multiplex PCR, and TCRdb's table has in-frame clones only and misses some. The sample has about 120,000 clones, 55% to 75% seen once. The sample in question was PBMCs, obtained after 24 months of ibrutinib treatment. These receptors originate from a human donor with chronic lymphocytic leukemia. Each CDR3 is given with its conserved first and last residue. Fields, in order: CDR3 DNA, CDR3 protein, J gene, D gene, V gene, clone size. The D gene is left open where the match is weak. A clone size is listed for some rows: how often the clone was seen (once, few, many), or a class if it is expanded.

CDR3nt: TGTGCCAGCAGCTTGGCCTGGGGCAGGGACATCTATGGCTACACCTTC; CDR3aa: CASSLAWGRDIYGYTF; j_gene: TRBJ1-2; d_gene: -; v_gene: TRBV5-4; abundance: -
CDR3nt: TGCGCCAGCAGCTTGGGTCCCATGGGAGAGACCCAGTACTTC; CDR3aa: CASSLGPMGETQYF; j_gene: TRBJ2-5; d_gene: -; v_gene: TRBV5-1; abundance: -
CDR3nt: TGTGCCAGCAGGGAGCTAGGTGAGGAGACCCAGTACTTC; CDR3aa: CASRELGEETQYF; j_gene: TRBJ2-5; d_gene: -; v_gene: TRBV2; abundance: few
CDR3nt: TGTGCCACCAGCAGGGAAAGGGATGGCTACACCTTC; CDR3aa: CATSRERDGYTF; j_gene: TRBJ1-2; d_gene: -; v_gene: TRBV15; abundance: -
CDR3nt: TGTGCCAGCCACCGGGATACTGAGCAGTTCTTC; CDR3aa: CASHRDTEQFF; j_gene: TRBJ2-1; d_gene: -; v_gene: TRBV6-5; abundance: once
CDR3nt: TGTGCCAGCAGCTCTACTAGCGGGTCCAATGAGCAGTTCTTC; CDR3aa: CASSSTSGSNEQFF; j_gene: TRBJ2-1; d_gene: TRBD2; v_gene: TRBV5-5; abundance: -
CDR3nt: TGCAGCGTTGGGTCAGGCTTGTCCTACGAGCAGTACTTC; CDR3aa: CSVGSGLSYEQYF; j_gene: TRBJ2-7; d_gene: -; v_gene: TRBV29-1; abundance: -
CDR3nt: TGCGCCAGCAGCGACGACAGTGGGATGACCGGGGAGCTGTTTTTT; CDR3aa: CASSDDSGMTGELFF; j_gene: TRBJ2-2; d_gene: -; v_gene: TRBV5-1; abundance: -
CDR3nt: TGTGCCAGCAGCCCACAACAGAGCCCCTACGAGCAGTACTTC; CDR3aa: CASSPQQSPYEQYF; j_gene: TRBJ2-7; d_gene: -; v_gene: TRBV6-5; abundance: -
CDR3nt: TGTGCCAGCAGCGTGGACTTACAAGAGACCCAGTACTTC; CDR3aa: CASSVDLQETQYF; j_gene: TRBJ2-5; d_gene: -; v_gene: TRBV9; abundance: -
CDR3nt: TGTGCCAGCAGCTTACGGTCCGGGGAGACCCAGTACTTC; CDR3aa: CASSLRSGETQYF; j_gene: TRBJ2-5; d_gene: -; v_gene: TRBV7-3; abundance: -
CDR3nt: TGTGCCAGCAGCTTAGAGCGAACTTCTCAAGAGACCCAGTACTTC; CDR3aa: CASSLERTSQETQYF; j_gene: TRBJ2-5; d_gene: -; v_gene: TRBV7-9; abundance: -
CDR3nt: TGTGCCAGCAGGACTAGCACAGATACGCAGTATTTT; CDR3aa: CASRTSTDTQYF; j_gene: TRBJ2-3; d_gene: -; v_gene: TRBV7-2; abundance: -
CDR3nt: TGTGCCAGCAGCCCCCGGACAGAGAACACCGGGGAGCTGTTTTTT; CDR3aa: CASSPRTENTGELFF; j_gene: TRBJ2-2; d_gene: -; v_gene: TRBV7-2; abundance: few
CDR3nt: TGTGCCAGCAGTTACGTGAGTGGTGGGGAGTACTTC; CDR3aa: CASSYVSGGEYF; j_gene: TRBJ2-7; d_gene: -; v_gene: TRBV6-6; abundance: -
CDR3nt: TGTGCCAGCAGCTTTCAGGGAACAAGTGGCTACACCTTC; CDR3aa: CASSFQGTSGYTF; j_gene: TRBJ1-2; d_gene: -; v_gene: TRBV5-6; abundance: -
CDR3nt: TGCAGCGGGGATGGGACAGGGGGTAGAGAGACCCAGTACTTC; CDR3aa: CSGDGTGGRETQYF; j_gene: TRBJ2-5; d_gene: TRBD1; v_gene: TRBV29-1; abundance: few
CDR3nt: TGTGCCAGCAGTGGACGCCGAAACCAGTACTTC; CDR3aa: CASSGRRNQYF; j_gene: TRBJ2-5; d_gene: -; v_gene: TRBV6-1; abundance: -
CDR3nt: TGCGCCAGCAGCTTCACTGGCACAGATACGCAGTATTTT; CDR3aa: CASSFTGTDTQYF; j_gene: TRBJ2-3; d_gene: -; v_gene: TRBV5-1; abundance: many
CDR3nt: TGTGCCAGCAGTCAGGGAGGGAACACCAATGAGCAGTTCTTC; CDR3aa: CASSQGGNTNEQFF; j_gene: TRBJ2-1; d_gene: TRBD2; v_gene: TRBV25-1; abundance: -
CDR3nt: TGTGCCAGCAGCTTAGCCCGCGGAAGAGGGCACCACAATGAGCAGTTCTTC; CDR3aa: CASSLARGRGHHNEQFF; j_gene: TRBJ2-1; d_gene: -; v_gene: TRBV13; abundance: -
CDR3nt: TGTGCCACCAGCAGAGATCGGTCCTACGAGCAGTACTTC; CDR3aa: CATSRDRSYEQYF; j_gene: TRBJ2-7; d_gene: -; v_gene: TRBV15; abundance: -
CDR3nt: TGTGCCAGCTCCAAGGGGGGACTAGCGAACACCGGGGAGCTGTTTTTT; CDR3aa: CASSKGGLANTGELFF; j_gene: TRBJ2-2; d_gene: TRBD2; v_gene: TRBV28; abundance: -
CDR3nt: TGTGCCAGCAGCTATGGGGGCACCGAAGCTTTCTTT; CDR3aa: CASSYGGTEAFF; j_gene: TRBJ1-1; d_gene: -; v_gene: TRBV7-9; abundance: -
CDR3nt: TGTGCCAGCAGCTGGGCCCCTTACGAGCAGTACTTC; CDR3aa: CASSWAPYEQYF; j_gene: TRBJ2-7; d_gene: -; v_gene: TRBV7-2; abundance: -
CDR3nt: TGCGCCAGCAGCCCCCAGGGTTTAGGGCAGCCCCAGCATTTT; CDR3aa: CASSPQGLGQPQHF; j_gene: TRBJ1-5; d_gene: -; v_gene: TRBV5-1; abundance: -
CDR3nt: TGTGCCAGCAGTCCTGGGGCGACAGGGGGGAGTTCACCCCTCCACTTT; CDR3aa: CASSPGATGGSSPLHF; j_gene: TRBJ1-6; d_gene: TRBD1; v_gene: TRBV2; abundance: -
CDR3nt: TGTGCCTGGAGCCACCGGGACAGGGGGTCTGGCTACACCTTC; CDR3aa: CAWSHRDRGSGYTF; j_gene: TRBJ1-2; d_gene: TRBD1; v_gene: TRBV30; abundance: few
CDR3nt: TGCAGCGTTGACGGGGTGCTTCAAGAGACCCAGTACTTC; CDR3aa: CSVDGVLQETQYF; j_gene: TRBJ2-5; d_gene: -; v_gene: TRBV29-1; abundance: once
CDR3nt: TGTGCCAGCAGCTTAGAACTAGCGGGCAATGAGCAGTTCTTC; CDR3aa: CASSLELAGNEQFF; j_gene: TRBJ2-1; d_gene: TRBD2; v_gene: TRBV7-2; abundance: -
CDR3nt: TGTGCCAGCAGGTTGGGCAGGGCCAATTCACCCCTCCACTTT; CDR3aa: CASRLGRANSPLHF; j_gene: TRBJ1-6; d_gene: -; v_gene: TRBV13; abundance: many
CDR3nt: TGTGCCAGCAGCTCAGACAGGGGGGATACGCAGTATTTT; CDR3aa: CASSSDRGDTQYF; j_gene: TRBJ2-3; d_gene: TRBD1; v_gene: TRBV11-3; abundance: -
CDR3nt: TGTGCCAGCAGCTTAGTCGGGGCGGCTAACTATGGCTACACCTTC; CDR3aa: CASSLVGAANYGYTF; j_gene: TRBJ1-2; d_gene: -; v_gene: TRBV7-2; abundance: few
CDR3nt: TGCGCCAGCAGCTTCCCTATCGACACCGGGGAGCTGTTTTTT; CDR3aa: CASSFPIDTGELFF; j_gene: TRBJ2-2; d_gene: -; v_gene: TRBV5-1; abundance: few
CDR3nt: TGTGCCAGCTCACCTCAGGGTAGAACTGAAGCTTTCTTT; CDR3aa: CASSPQGRTEAFF; j_gene: TRBJ1-1; d_gene: -; v_gene: TRBV18; abundance: -
CDR3nt: TGTGCCAGCAGTTTGCCTAGCGGGGGGGCTAGCGAGCAGTACTTC; CDR3aa: CASSLPSGGASEQYF; j_gene: TRBJ2-7; d_gene: TRBD2; v_gene: TRBV28; abundance: few
CDR3nt: TGTGCCAGCATTCTCCGGGACAGGGGAATCGAATTCTTC; CDR3aa: CASILRDRGIEFF; j_gene: TRBJ2-1; d_gene: TRBD1; v_gene: TRBV2; abundance: -
CDR3nt: TGTGCCTGGAGTGTAGGCGGCGAGCAGTACTTC; CDR3aa: CAWSVGGEQYF; j_gene: TRBJ2-7; d_gene: -; v_gene: TRBV30; abundance: -
CDR3nt: TGCGCCAGCAGCCCAGACAGCAGCTATGGCTACACCTTC; CDR3aa: CASSPDSSYGYTF; j_gene: TRBJ1-2; d_gene: -; v_gene: TRBV5-1; abundance: -
CDR3nt: TGCGCCAGCAGCTTGGGGGGACTAAAGACAGATACGCAGTATTTT; CDR3aa: CASSLGGLKTDTQYF; j_gene: TRBJ2-3; d_gene: TRBD2; v_gene: TRBV5-1; abundance: -
CDR3nt: TGTGCCAGCAGTGAAGCGCTAATCCGAGAAGCTTTCTTT; CDR3aa: CASSEALIREAFF; j_gene: TRBJ1-1; d_gene: -; v_gene: TRBV2; abundance: few
CDR3nt: TGCGCCAGCAGCTTAACAGGGATGTGGAACACTGAAGCTTTCTTT; CDR3aa: CASSLTGMWNTEAFF; j_gene: TRBJ1-1; d_gene: -; v_gene: TRBV5-1; abundance: -
CDR3nt: TGTGCCAGCAGTTCTGATCCCCCTATTCTGGTCACAGATACGCAGTATTTT; CDR3aa: CASSSDPPILVTDTQYF; j_gene: TRBJ2-3; d_gene: -; v_gene: TRBV27; abundance: -
CDR3nt: TGCAGCGTTGTACCTCGGGGGCAGGGCAGCTCCTACGAGCAGTACTTC; CDR3aa: CSVVPRGQGSSYEQYF; j_gene: TRBJ2-7; d_gene: -; v_gene: TRBV29-1; abundance: -
CDR3nt: TGCGCCAGCAGCCGGGGACAGGGTAATTCACCCCTCCACTTT; CDR3aa: CASSRGQGNSPLHF; j_gene: TRBJ1-6; d_gene: TRBD1; v_gene: TRBV5-1; abundance: few
CDR3nt: TGTGCCAGCTCACCATCAGCTTCGTCGGGTGAAAAACTGTTTTTT; CDR3aa: CASSPSASSGEKLFF; j_gene: TRBJ1-4; d_gene: -; v_gene: TRBV18; abundance: -
CDR3nt: TGTGCCAGCAGATCCCACGCCAGAGGCAATGAGCAGTTCTTC; CDR3aa: CASRSHARGNEQFF; j_gene: TRBJ2-1; d_gene: -; v_gene: TRBV6-5; abundance: -
CDR3nt: TGTGCCAGCAGCTTGGACATTGTGAACACTGAAGCTTTCTTT; CDR3aa: CASSLDIVNTEAFF; j_gene: TRBJ1-1; d_gene: -; v_gene: TRBV5-5; abundance: -
CDR3nt: TGCGCCAGCAGCTTAGGACAGGGTTACACCGGGGAGCTGTTTTTT; CDR3aa: CASSLGQGYTGELFF; j_gene: TRBJ2-2; d_gene: TRBD1; v_gene: TRBV5-1; abundance: -
CDR3nt: TGTGCCAGCAGCTTGGGATGGGTTACTGAAGCTTTCTTT; CDR3aa: CASSLGWVTEAFF; j_gene: TRBJ1-1; d_gene: -; v_gene: TRBV5-3; abundance: many
CDR3nt: TGTGCCCGGCCGGGCTCAAGCTCTGGAAACACCATATATTTT; CDR3aa: CARPGSSSGNTIYF; j_gene: TRBJ1-3; d_gene: -; v_gene: TRBV6-4; abundance: -
CDR3nt: TGTGCCAGCAGTCTTGGACAGGGGGCACACTACGAGCAGTACTTC; CDR3aa: CASSLGQGAHYEQYF; j_gene: TRBJ2-7; d_gene: TRBD1; v_gene: TRBV27; abundance: few